The 16 T cell receptor beta chains below all came from one sample that was sequenced in a study of T cell repertoires in cytomegalovirus infection. These receptors have no identified antigens. TCRdb passed the reads through MiXCR, listing each CDR3 protein once. Of about 920,000 distinct CDR3 sequences listed, less than 40% were seen once; the top ten hold about an eighth. This material consisted of cultured CD8+ T cells from PBMCs, taken from culture after CMV antigen stimulation. Receptors originate from a human donor in good health (CMV status not recorded). Some clones in this sample may be carry-over from other donors' samples.

The chain carries TRBV14 and TRBJ2-5; the D gene is possibly TRBD2 (5 bases). Trimming removed 3 bases at V and 9 bases at J, with 17 bases between. The germline V gene encodes CDR1 SGHDN and CDR2 FVKESK. CDR3 length equals 14 residues. The CDR3 DNA is TGTGCCAGCAGCCACGTCTTAACCCCGGAGGCCCAGTACTTC. Translated, it gives CASSHVLTPEAQYF.

The rearrangement links TRBV25-1 to TRBJ1-1; D is possibly TRBD1 (5 bases). V lost 2 bases to trimming and J lost 10 bases, with 8 bases between them. Germline V lookup: CDR1 MGHDK, CDR2 SYGVNS. This CDR3 comprises 11 residues. CDR3 region: CASSEGARAFF. The CDR3 DNA reads as TGTGCCAGCAGTGAAGGGGCTCGAGCTTTCTTT.

Remarks on this clonotype: The junction does not match germline at one end; this may be a read error. The chain combines TRBV7-6 with TRBJ2-3; no clear D gene. Germline V gene data show CDR1 as SGHVS and CDR2 as FNYEAQ. The CDR3 contains 15 residues. CDR3 sequence: CVSSPRNTDTDTQYF. DNA for the CDR3: TGTGTCAGCAGCCCCCGGAACACCGACACAGATACGCAGTATTTT. Variable domain in full (rest from reference TRBV7-6 and TRBJ2-3): GAGVSQSPRYKVTKRGQDVALRCDPISGHVSLYWYRQALGQGPEFLTYFNYEAQQDKSGLPNDRFSAERPEGSISTLTIQRTEQRDSAMYRCVSSPRNTDTDTQYFGPGTRLTVL.

The V and J genes are TRBV9 and TRBJ1-6; TRBD1 matches 7 bases. In germline, CDR1 is SGDLS, CDR2 YYNGEE. The CDR3 consists of 14 residues. V dropped 3 bases and J dropped 5; count of bases not matched to a gene: 2. The DNA for the CDR3 is TGTGCCAGCAGCGCAGGGACAGATAATTCACCCCTCCACTTT. Translated: CASSAGTDNSPLHF.

The chain carries TRBV6-5 and TRBJ2-4; maybe TRBD1 (6 bases). CDR1 is MNHEY and CDR2 is SVGAGI in the germline V gene. This CDR3 spans 14 amino acids. Trimming took off 2 bases at V and 4 bases at J, with 9 bases between the two ends. The CDR3 coding sequence is TGTGCCAGCAGTTACGGGACACTAAAAAACATTCAGTACTTC. This translates into CASSYGTLKNIQYF.

This clonotype was detected only a few times. The chain combines TRBV7-2 with TRBJ1-6, with D perhaps TRBD1 (6 bases). The CDR3 is made up of 17 amino acids. Per the germline V gene, CDR1 is SGHTA and CDR2 is FQGNSA. V was clipped by 0 bases and J by 10 bases, with 19 bases between them. The CDR3 region has the DNA TGTGCCAGCAGCTTAGCGCTGGGGGCCGTGTCAAGATCACCCCTCCACTTT. The encoded protein is CASSLALGAVSRSPLHF. The full variable domain, its missing parts supplied by reference TRBV7-2 and TRBJ1-6, is GAGVSQSPSNKVTEKGKDVELRCDPISGHTALYWYRQSLGQGLEFLIYFQGNSAPDKSGLPSDRFSAERTGGSVSTLTIQRTQQEDSAVYLCASSLALGAVSRSPLHFGNGTRLTVT.

This clonotype has a handful of counts. DNA of the CDR3: TGTGCCAGCAGCTTACCTGACAGAAACTCTGGAAACACCATATATTTT. Its translation: CASSLPDRNSGNTIYF. The chain links TRBV7-3 to TRBJ1-3; D may be TRBD1 (5 bases). V shed 2 bases and J shed 0 bases, with 11 bases lying between them. The V gene's germline CDR1 is SGHTA and CDR2 FQGTGA. The CDR3 is 16 amino acids.

The V call is TRBV20-1, the J call TRBJ1-5; D ambiguous. The CDR3 consists of 17 residues. Germline V gene lookup returns CDR1 DFQATT and CDR2 SNEGSKA (reference sequence). Trimming cost V 0 bases and J 0 bases, with 15 bases left between them. This CDR3 reads CSARDRRKVYSNQPQHF. CDR3 sequence (DNA): TGCAGTGCTAGAGATCGACGGAAAGTCTATAGCAATCAGCCCCAGCATTTT.

This clonotype was counted only a few times. The chain is built from TRBV5-1 and TRBJ1-2, with TRBD1 matching over 10 bases. CDR3 length: 15 amino acids. Germline V gene lookup returns CDR1 SGHRS and CDR2 YFSETQ. V lost 3 bases to trimming and J lost 6 bases; unmatched junction nucleotides: 8. CDR3 in DNA: TGCGCCAGCAGCTCCGGGACAGGGGCCGGGGATGGCTACACCTTC. Translated, it gives CASSSGTGAGDGYTF.

This chain links TRBV7-6 with TRBJ1-2, with 9 positions matching TRBD1. This CDR3 comprises 18 residues. CDR1 is SGHVS and CDR2 is FNYEAQ in the germline V gene. V was clipped by 3 bases and J by 0 bases; unmatched bases: 11. The CDR3 loop is CASSFIPSGTGSNYGYTF. In DNA form, the CDR3 reads TGTGCCAGCAGCTTTATTCCTTCCGGGACAGGGTCTAACTATGGCTACACCTTC.

The chain has TRBV7-9 and TRBJ2-7, with TRBD1 as a possible D gene (5 bases). Trimming took off 7 bases at V and 1 base at J, with 14 bases between the two ends. The V gene's germline CDR1 is SEHNR and CDR2 FQNEAQ (reference sequence). The CDR3 is made up of 14 amino acids. In DNA, the CDR3 is TGTGCCAGCAACTTTTCAGGGTTGTCCTACGAGCAGTACTTC. Amino acid sequence: CASNFSGLSYEQYF.

This chain joins TRBV3-1 and TRBJ1-1; D ambiguous. Germline loops: CDR1 LGHDT, CDR2 YNNKEL (reference sequence). This CDR3 spans 15 amino acids. Trimming cost V 0 bases and J 7 bases, with 15 bases left between them. CDR3 amino acids: CASSQDLVVADEAFF. The CDR3 nucleotides are TGTGCCAGCAGCCAAGATCTTGTAGTGGCGGATGAAGCTTTCTTT.

This clonotype was recorded a few times. The chain employs TRBV19 and TRBJ2-2; possibly TRBD1 or TRBD2 for D (6 bases each). Germline lookup yields CDR1 LNHDA and CDR2 SQIVND (reference sequence). V was clipped by 6 bases and J by 0 bases, with 11 bases between them. The CDR3 runs to 15 residues. The CDR3 bases are TGTGCCAGTAGGTGGGGGGCGTCGAACACCGGGGAGCTGTTTTTT. It codes for CASRWGASNTGELFF.

The chain recombines TRBV7-9 with TRBJ2-3; perhaps TRBD2 as D (6 bases). Germline V gives CDR1 SEHNR, CDR2 FQNEAQ (reference sequence). Trimming removed 8 bases from V and 6 bases from J, with 18 bases in between. The CDR3 extends over 14 amino acids. The CDR3, as DNA: TGTGCCAGCGGAGGGGACCCCCGAGGGGATACGCAGTATTTT. Translating gives CASGGDPRGDTQYF.

This clonotype was detected a few times. The rearrangement joins TRBV6-5 to TRBJ1-1; D is uncertain. There are 15 residues in the CDR3. Germline CDR1 MNHEY, CDR2 SVGAGI. Trimming removed 7 bases from V and 1 base from J, with 16 bases in between. The CDR3: CASTLFVGRNTEAFF. The DNA for the CDR3 is TGTGCCAGCACCCTTTTCGTTGGGAGGAACACTGAAGCTTTCTTT.

Only a few counts were recorded for this clonotype. The rearrangement uses TRBV6-5 and TRBJ2-5; D is unclear. The CDR3 length is 14 residues. CDR1 is MNHEY and CDR2 is SVGAGI in the germline V gene. Trimming took 2 bases from V and 5 from J, leaving 12 bases between them. CDR3 sequence: CASSYKTYSETQYF. The DNA of the CDR3 is TGTGCCAGCAGTTACAAGACCTACTCCGAGACCCAGTACTTC.